The TCR beta chain under discussion was sequenced for a study of blood T cells in healthy people across ages. The CDR3 runs to 16 residues. The germline CDR1 and CDR2 sequences are MGHDK and SYGVNS. V lost 2 bases and J lost 8; bases outside the gene matches: 14. Every sample had a minimum of 6 million PBMCs isolated. There are a few counts of this clonotype. Its antigen is currently unknown. Study conclusions and caveats: TCR beta diversity tracked closely with naive T cell percentage.

Then a second PCR, running roughly 7 to 11 cycles, was carried out with a sample-barcoded 5' primer and a J-beta primer mix. The yield of each sample was at least 2.5 million CDR3-containing paired-end reads. TCRdb itself ran the 5' RACE reads through MiXCR, one entry per CDR3 protein. Of 1,500,000 or so distinct CDR3 sequences detected, 45% to 70% appear once; the ten largest clones hold 5% to 7%. The clonotype originates from a man aged 18 to 30 in good health. Specimen: blood. This chain uses TRBV25-1 with TRBJ1-1, with 7 bases that match TRBD1. CDR3 region: CASSEKVRTKQGEAFF. CDR3 nucleotides: TGTGCCAGCAGTGAAAAGGTCCGTACCAAACAGGGGGAAGCTTTCTTT.